This T cell receptor (beta chain) was profiled in a study of human T cells and chemical hapten exposure. Germline CDR1 and CDR2: SEHNR and FQNEAQ (reference sequence). V shed 4 bases and J shed 5 bases, with 15 bases lying between them. The CDR3 is 14 amino acids. MiXCR was run by TCRdb on the RACE reads, yielding one entry per CDR3 protein. The table records a few hundred thousand distinct CDR3 sequences, 4.5% to 7% of them present only once. Time point denoted: pre-sensitization, week 0. Documented treatment: therapeutic diphenylcyclopropenone sensitization with weekly scalp DPC. J is TRBJ2-7 and V is TRBV7-9, with D tentatively TRBD2 (5 bases). Sequencing was performed on whole blood, taken in connection with sensitization to the hapten diphenylcyclopropenone (DPC). This TCR derives from a woman aged 18-29 years with alopecia areata. Some clones in this sample may be carry-over from other donors' samples. The CDR3 sequence: CASSSTRGDDEQYF. The CDR3 nucleotides read TGTGCCAGCAGCTCGACCCGGGGTGACGACGAGCAGTACTTC.